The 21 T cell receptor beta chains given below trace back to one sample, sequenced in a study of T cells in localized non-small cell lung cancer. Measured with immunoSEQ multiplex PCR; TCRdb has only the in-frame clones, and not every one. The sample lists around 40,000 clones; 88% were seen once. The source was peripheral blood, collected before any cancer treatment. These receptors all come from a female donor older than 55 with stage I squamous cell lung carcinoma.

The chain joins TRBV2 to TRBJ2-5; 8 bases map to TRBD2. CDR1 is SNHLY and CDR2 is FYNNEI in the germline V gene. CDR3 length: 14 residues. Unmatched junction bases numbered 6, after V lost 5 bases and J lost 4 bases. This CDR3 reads CASSPSGRRETQYF. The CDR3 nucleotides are TGTGCCAGCAGTCCGAGCGGGAGACGAGAGACCCAGTACTTC.

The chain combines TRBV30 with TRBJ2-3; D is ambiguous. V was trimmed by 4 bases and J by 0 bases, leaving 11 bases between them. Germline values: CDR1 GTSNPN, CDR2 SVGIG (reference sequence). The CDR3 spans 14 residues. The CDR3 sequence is CAWTAPTSTDTQYF. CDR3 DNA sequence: TGTGCCTGGACTGCACCTACTAGCACAGATACGCAGTATTTT.

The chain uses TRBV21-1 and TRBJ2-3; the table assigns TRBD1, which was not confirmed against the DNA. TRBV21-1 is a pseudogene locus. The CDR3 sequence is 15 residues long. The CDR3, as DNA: TGTGCCAGCAGCGCTGTGGGACAAAGCACAGATACGCAGTATTTT. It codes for CASSAVGQSTDTQYF.

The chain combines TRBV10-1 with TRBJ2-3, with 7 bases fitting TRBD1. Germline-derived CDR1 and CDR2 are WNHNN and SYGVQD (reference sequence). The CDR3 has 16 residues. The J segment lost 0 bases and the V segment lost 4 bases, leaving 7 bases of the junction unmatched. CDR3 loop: CASSGSGTVSTDTQYF. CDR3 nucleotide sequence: TGCGCCAGCAGTGGTTCCGGGACAGTAAGCACAGATACGCAGTATTTT.

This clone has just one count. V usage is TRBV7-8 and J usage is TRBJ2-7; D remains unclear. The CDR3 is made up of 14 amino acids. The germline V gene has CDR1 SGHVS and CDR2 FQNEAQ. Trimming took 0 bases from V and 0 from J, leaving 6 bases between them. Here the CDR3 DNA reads TGTGCCAGCAGCTTAGCGGCTATCTCCTACGAGCAGTACTTC. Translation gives CASSLAAISYEQYF.

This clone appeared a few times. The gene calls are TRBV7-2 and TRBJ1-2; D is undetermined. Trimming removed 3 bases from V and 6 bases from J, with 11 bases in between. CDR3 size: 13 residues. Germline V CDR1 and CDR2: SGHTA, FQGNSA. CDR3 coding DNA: TGTGCCAGCAGCTTGGCTTACGGGAATGGCTACACCTTC. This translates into CASSLAYGNGYTF.

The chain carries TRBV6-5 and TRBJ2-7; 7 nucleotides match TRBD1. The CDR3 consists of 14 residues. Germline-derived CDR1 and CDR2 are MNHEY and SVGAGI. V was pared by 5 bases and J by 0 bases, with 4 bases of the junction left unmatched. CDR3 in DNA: TGTGCCAGCAGTACGACAGGGAGCTCCTACGAGCAGTACTTC. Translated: CASSTTGSSYEQYF.

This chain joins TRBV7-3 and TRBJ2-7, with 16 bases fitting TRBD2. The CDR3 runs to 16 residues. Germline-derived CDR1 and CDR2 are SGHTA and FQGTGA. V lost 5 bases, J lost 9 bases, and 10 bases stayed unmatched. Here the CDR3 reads CASSRQGTSGRAGQYF. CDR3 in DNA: TGTGCCAGCAGCCGACAAGGGACTAGCGGGAGGGCGGGGCAGTACTTC.

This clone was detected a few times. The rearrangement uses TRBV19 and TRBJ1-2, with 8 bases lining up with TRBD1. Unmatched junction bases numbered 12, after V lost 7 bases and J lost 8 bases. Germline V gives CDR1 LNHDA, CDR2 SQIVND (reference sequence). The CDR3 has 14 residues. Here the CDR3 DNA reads TGTGCCAGTAACTCGTTGGGACAGGAAGACGGCTACACCTTC. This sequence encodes CASNSLGQEDGYTF.

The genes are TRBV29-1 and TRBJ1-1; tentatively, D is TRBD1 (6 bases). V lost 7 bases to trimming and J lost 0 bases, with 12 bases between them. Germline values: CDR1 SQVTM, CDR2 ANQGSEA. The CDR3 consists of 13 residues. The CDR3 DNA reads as TGCAGCGACCAGGGGCCCATGAACACTGAAGCTTTCTTT. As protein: CSDQGPMNTEAFF.

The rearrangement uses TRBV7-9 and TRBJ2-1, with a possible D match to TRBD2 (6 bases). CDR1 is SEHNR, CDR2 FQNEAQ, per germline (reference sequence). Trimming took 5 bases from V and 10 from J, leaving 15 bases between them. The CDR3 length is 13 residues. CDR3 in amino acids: CASSPKLGGEQFF. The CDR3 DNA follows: TGTGCCAGCAGCCCGAAACTAGGAGGGGAGCAGTTCTTC.

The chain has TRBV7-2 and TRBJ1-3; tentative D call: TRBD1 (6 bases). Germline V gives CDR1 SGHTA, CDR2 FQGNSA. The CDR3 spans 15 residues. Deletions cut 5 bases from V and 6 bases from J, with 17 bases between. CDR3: CASSGSRGRENTIYF. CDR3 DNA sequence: TGTGCCAGCAGCGGCAGCAGGGGAAGAGAAAACACCATATATTTT.

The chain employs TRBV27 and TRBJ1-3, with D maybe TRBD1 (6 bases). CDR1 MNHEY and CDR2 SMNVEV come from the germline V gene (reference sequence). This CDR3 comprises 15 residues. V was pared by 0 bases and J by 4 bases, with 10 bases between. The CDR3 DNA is TGTGCCAGCAGTTTATCAGGGGGTGCCGGAAACACCATATATTTT. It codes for CASSLSGGAGNTIYF.

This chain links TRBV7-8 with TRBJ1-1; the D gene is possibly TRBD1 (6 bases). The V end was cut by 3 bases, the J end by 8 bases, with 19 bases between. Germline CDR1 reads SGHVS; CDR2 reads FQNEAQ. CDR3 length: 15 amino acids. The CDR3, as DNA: TGTGCCAGCAGCTTTTACCTAGAGGGGGATGGAGAAGCTTTCTTT. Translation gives CASSFYLEGDGEAFF.

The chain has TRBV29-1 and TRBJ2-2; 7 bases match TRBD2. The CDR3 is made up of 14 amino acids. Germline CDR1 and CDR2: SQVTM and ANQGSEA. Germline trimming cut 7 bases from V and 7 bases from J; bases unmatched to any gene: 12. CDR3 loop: CSAREVGSGGELFF. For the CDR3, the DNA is TGCAGCGCCCGGGAGGTAGGAAGTGGCGGGGAGCTGTTTTTT.

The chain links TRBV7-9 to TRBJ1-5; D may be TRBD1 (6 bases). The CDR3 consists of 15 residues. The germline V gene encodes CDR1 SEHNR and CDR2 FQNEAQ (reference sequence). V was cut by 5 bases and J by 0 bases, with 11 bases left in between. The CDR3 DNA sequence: TGTGCCAGCAGCATTACAGGGCTTAGCAATCAGCCCCAGCATTTT. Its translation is CASSITGLSNQPQHF.

CDR3 protein: CASGLRTGTETQYF. The CDR3 nucleotides read TGTGCCAGCGGACTAAGGACAGGGACGGAGACCCAGTACTTC. V and J are TRBV7-9 and TRBJ2-5; 8 nucleotides match TRBD1. The ends lost 8 bases at V and 5 bases at J; junction bases unmatched: 10. CDR1 is SEHNR, CDR2 FQNEAQ, per germline (reference sequence). The CDR3 is made up of 14 amino acids.

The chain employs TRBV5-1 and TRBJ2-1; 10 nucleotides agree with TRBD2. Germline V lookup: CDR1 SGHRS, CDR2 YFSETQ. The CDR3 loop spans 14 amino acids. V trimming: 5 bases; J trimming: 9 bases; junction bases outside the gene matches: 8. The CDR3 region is CASSLGLAEAEQFF. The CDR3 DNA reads TGCGCCAGCAGTCTCGGACTAGCGGAGGCTGAGCAGTTCTTC.

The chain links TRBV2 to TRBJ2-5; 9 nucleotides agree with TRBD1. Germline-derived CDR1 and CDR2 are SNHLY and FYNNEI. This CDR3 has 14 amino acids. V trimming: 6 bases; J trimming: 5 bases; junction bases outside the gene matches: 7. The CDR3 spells CASRVGTGPETQYF. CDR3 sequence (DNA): TGTGCCAGCAGAGTCGGGACAGGGCCCGAGACCCAGTACTTC.

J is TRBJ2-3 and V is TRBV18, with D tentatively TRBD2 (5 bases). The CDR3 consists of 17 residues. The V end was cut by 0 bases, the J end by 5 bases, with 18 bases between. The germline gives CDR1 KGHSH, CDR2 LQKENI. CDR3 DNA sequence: TGTGCCAGCTCACCACCGGTCCAAAGCGGAGAGAGAGATACGCAGTATTTT. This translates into CASSPPVQSGERDTQYF.

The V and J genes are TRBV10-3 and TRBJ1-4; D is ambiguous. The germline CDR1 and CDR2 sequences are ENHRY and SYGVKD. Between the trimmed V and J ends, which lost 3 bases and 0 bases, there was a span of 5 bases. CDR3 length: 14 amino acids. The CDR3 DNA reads TGTGCCATCAGTGACCCTGCAACTAATGAAAAACTGTTTTTT. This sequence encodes CAISDPATNEKLFF.